The 15 T cell receptor beta chains below all came from one sample that was sequenced in a study of early T cells in non-severe SARS-CoV-2 infection. TCRdb passed the 5' RACE reads through MiXCR, listing each CDR3 protein once. The sample lists around 77,000 distinct CDR3 sequences, 5% occurring once. This material consisted of whole blood, taken at baseline. These TCRs come from an adult who was a healthcare worker with PCR-confirmed SARS-CoV-2 infection or an uninfected control (not recorded which).

The DNA of the CDR3 is TGCAGTGCTAGGGATAGCAATCAGCCCCAGCATTTT. Translating gives CSARDSNQPQHF. The rearrangement uses TRBV20-1 and TRBJ1-5, with D uncertain. V was cut by 3 bases and J by 0 bases, with 3 bases left in between. Germline lookup yields CDR1 DFQATT and CDR2 SNEGSKA (reference sequence). This CDR3 has 12 residues.

This clonotype has a count of ten or more. This rearrangement joins TRBV6-2 or TRBV6-3 to TRBJ2-7; D tentatively fits TRBD1 or TRBD2 (5 bases each). Trimming removed 2 bases from V and 9 bases from J, with 14 bases in between. Germline assignment: CDR1 MNHEY and CDR2 SVGEGT. The CDR3 runs to 13 residues. Here the CDR3 DNA reads TGTGCCAGCAGTTACCAGGACGGTGGGGGGCAGTACTTC. Its protein product is CASSYQDGGGQYF.

This clonotype was recorded at least ten times. The CDR3 DNA reads as TGCGCCAGCAGCATGAGGACTAACGAGCAGTACTTC. Protein: CASSMRTNEQYF. This rearrangement joins TRBV5-1 to TRBJ2-7; weak D call: TRBD2 (6 bases). Germline CDR1 reads SGHRS; CDR2 reads YFSETQ. V dropped 4 bases and J dropped 5 bases, with 10 bases sitting between them. This CDR3 is built from 12 residues.

This clonotype was counted a few times. The chain recombines TRBV7-2 with TRBJ2-1; no definite D call. The germline gives CDR1 SGHTA, CDR2 FQGNSA. This CDR3 comprises 12 residues. V dropped 7 bases and J dropped 5 bases, with 9 bases sitting between them. The CDR3 sequence is CASTWAHNEQFF. The CDR3 DNA is TGTGCCAGCACGTGGGCCCACAATGAGCAGTTCTTC.

This clonotype was seen at least ten times. The chain couples TRBV11-2 to TRBJ2-1; D call uncertain. The CDR3 has 16 residues. Trimming stripped 5 bases from V and 0 bases from J, with 14 bases between. CDR1 and CDR2 (germline): SGHAT, FQNNGV. The CDR3 sequence is CASSPGHRSSYNEQFF. The CDR3 region has the DNA TGTGCCAGCAGCCCCGGTCATAGGAGCTCCTACAATGAGCAGTTCTTC.

There are many counts of this clonotype. The rearrangement uses TRBV7-6 and TRBJ2-2; D unclear. Trimming removed 5 bases from V and 6 bases from J, with 13 bases in between. The germline V gene encodes CDR1 SGHVS and CDR2 FNYEAQ. CDR3 length equals 14 residues. This CDR3 is CASSRTSGPGELFF. The CDR3 region has the DNA TGTGCCAGCAGCCGGACGAGTGGTCCCGGGGAGCTGTTTTTT.

This clonotype was detected a few times. This sequence joins TRBV30 and TRBJ2-5, with 7 bases identical to TRBD1. Germline trimming cut 0 bases from V and 5 bases from J; bases unmatched to any gene: 9. The CDR3 extends over 15 amino acids. Germline assignment: CDR1 GTSNPN and CDR2 SVGIG (reference sequence). DNA of the CDR3: TGTGCCTGGAGTGTACTATGGACAGGCGAGGAGACCCAGTACTTC. This translates into CAWSVLWTGEETQYF.

This clonotype came up many times. The rearrangement links TRBV6-5 to TRBJ2-1; 8 positions match TRBD2. The CDR3 runs to 15 residues. The germline gives CDR1 MNHEY, CDR2 SVGAGI. V shed 2 bases and J 8 bases; nucleotides not matched to a gene: 8. CDR3 nucleotides: TGTGCCAGCAGTTACGAGGCGGGAGGAGGCGATGAGCAGTTCTTC. Translating it yields CASSYEAGGGDEQFF.

This clonotype was observed many times. The rearrangement uses TRBV6-5 and TRBJ2-1; TRBD1 or TRBD2 may be the D gene (5 bases each). The germline CDR1 and CDR2 sequences are MNHEY and SVGAGI. V lost 7 bases and J lost 6, with 13 bases in between. CDR3 length: 13 residues. Written as DNA, the CDR3 is TGTGCCAGCAATAAACCAGGGAGCAATGAGCAGTTCTTC. Protein product: CASNKPGSNEQFF.

This clonotype was recorded at least ten times. This sequence joins TRBV20-1 and TRBJ2-7, with D possibly matching TRBD2 (6 bases). The V end lost 6 bases, the J end lost 2 bases, and 20 bases lay between the germline ends. The CDR3 loop spans 15 amino acids. Germline V gene sequence: CDR1 DFQATT, CDR2 SNEGSKA (reference sequence). This CDR3 reads CSATGPWGETYEQYF. The CDR3 DNA is TGCAGTGCCACCGGACCTTGGGGGGAAACCTACGAGCAGTACTTC.

The V and J genes are TRBV5-1 and TRBJ1-5, with D maybe TRBD1 (5 bases). The CDR3 totals 16 residues. V lost 0 bases to trimming and J lost 3 bases, with 13 bases between them. Germline lookup yields CDR1 SGHRS and CDR2 YFSETQ. CDR3 DNA: TGCGCCAGCAGCTTGGACCCTGGGGCATCCAATCAGCCCCAGCATTTT. It encodes CASSLDPGASNQPQHF.

This clonotype was recorded many times. This chain links TRBV9 with TRBJ2-5; D uncertain. V lost 4 bases and J lost 1, with 14 bases in between. CDR3 length equals 15 residues. Germline V gene sequence: CDR1 SGDLS, CDR2 YYNGEE. CDR3 residues: CASSPGLVLQETQYF. DNA of the CDR3: TGTGCCAGCAGCCCTGGGTTGGTCCTCCAAGAGACCCAGTACTTC.

The V call is TRBV3-1, the J call TRBJ2-5, with D possibly being TRBD2 (5 bases). Germline V gene data show CDR1 as LGHDT and CDR2 as YNNKEL (reference sequence). The CDR3 runs to 15 residues. Trimming took 0 bases from V and 7 from J, leaving 15 bases between them. CDR3 DNA: TGTGCCAGCAGCCAAGAAGATGGACTTCCTGGGACCCAGTACTTC. Its protein product is CASSQEDGLPGTQYF.

This clonotype came up many times. This chain uses TRBV7-8 with TRBJ2-2; D may correspond to TRBD1 or TRBD2 (5 bases each). This CDR3 comprises 19 residues. Between the trimmed V and J ends, which lost 3 bases and 6 bases, there was a span of 26 bases. CDR1 is SGHVS, CDR2 FQNEAQ, per germline. The CDR3 nucleotides are TGTGCCAGCAGCTTGTTGGGCGGGCTCCAACCGAGGGGCCCCGGGGAGCTGTTTTTT. It codes for CASSLLGGLQPRGPGELFF.

This clonotype was counted ten times or more. V gene TRBV6-1 combines with J gene TRBJ1-2; D perhaps matches TRBD1 (6 bases). Trimming stripped 3 bases from V and 6 bases from J, with 17 bases between. CDR1 and CDR2 from the germline V gene are MNHNS and SASEGT. This CDR3 contains 15 residues. CDR3 region: CASSDWGGQRDGYTF. The CDR3 DNA reads TGTGCCAGCAGTGACTGGGGCGGACAGCGAGATGGCTACACCTTC.